Below, 7 T cell receptor beta chains from the same sample are listed, as sequenced in a study of T cell responses to AZD1222 COVID-19 vaccine. Here immunoSEQ multiplex PCR was the method, and the copy in TCRdb shows in-frame clones only, minus some. The sample carries 150,000 to 200,000 clones, roughly 93% recorded once. Sequenced material: peripheral blood, taken on day 0 of AZD1222 vaccination. Source of these receptors: an adult in good health.

This clone occurred a few times. The rearrangement uses TRBV28 and TRBJ1-1, with 10 bases fitting TRBD1. The CDR3 consists of 17 residues. In germline, CDR1 is MDHEN, CDR2 SYDVKM. V shed 5 bases and J 11 bases; nucleotides not matched to a gene: 20. The CDR3 DNA follows: TGTGCCAGCAGTCCTACTACCCGGGACAGGGGCCCGGACGGGGCTTTCTTT. This translates into CASSPTTRDRGPDGAFF.

The rearrangement uses TRBV20-1 and TRBJ2-5; no clear D gene. Trimming left V 3 bases short and J 2 bases short, with 13 bases between. The CDR3 length is 14 residues. Per the germline V gene, CDR1 is DFQATT and CDR2 is SNEGSKA (reference sequence). The CDR3 DNA sequence: TGCAGTGCTAGTGTTGGCCTGATGCAAGAGACCCAGTACTTC. It yields the protein CSASVGLMQETQYF.

This chain connects TRBV27 to TRBJ2-1; TRBD2 matches at 14 bases. Germline loops: CDR1 MNHEY, CDR2 SMNVEV (reference sequence). Germline trimming cut 5 bases from V and 9 bases from J; bases unmatched to any gene: 3. The CDR3 is made up of 14 amino acids. The CDR3 sequence is CASSPGTSGSEQFF. The CDR3 nucleotides are TGTGCCAGCAGTCCCGGGACTAGCGGGAGTGAGCAGTTCTTC.

The chain's CDR3 is CASSMGRSGNTIYF. In DNA, the CDR3 is TGTGCCAGTAGTATGGGGCGCTCTGGAAACACCATATATTTT. The J gene is TRBJ1-3, the V gene TRBV19; D is possibly TRBD1 (5 bases). Germline lookup yields CDR1 LNHDA and CDR2 SQIVND (reference sequence). V lost 3 bases and J lost 0, with 6 bases in between. The CDR3 totals 14 residues.

This chain uses TRBV5-6 with TRBJ1-4; D remains unclear. CDR3 length: 16 residues. Trimming removed 2 bases at V and 3 bases at J, with 14 bases between. Germline CDR1 and CDR2: SGHDT and YYEEEE. In DNA, the CDR3 is TGTGCCAGCAGCTTTAAATTGAGGGTCGCTAATGAAAAACTGTTTTTT. Translation gives CASSFKLRVANEKLFF.

V and J are TRBV2 and TRBJ2-7; TRBD2 might be the D (6 bases). This CDR3 comprises 14 residues. V lost 6 bases and J 4 bases, leaving 16 bases between the germline ends. Germline loops: CDR1 SNHLY, CDR2 FYNNEI. This CDR3 is CASRRGLMGYEQYF. CDR3 DNA sequence: TGTGCCAGCAGGCGGGGACTGATGGGTTACGAGCAGTACTTC.

The CDR3 DNA is TGTGCCAGCAGTAGGGGGTTCACAGATACGCAGTATTTT. Its translation: CASSRGFTDTQYF. The V and J genes are TRBV27 and TRBJ2-3; a possible D gene is TRBD1 (6 bases). The CDR3 has 13 residues. Germline-derived CDR1 and CDR2 are MNHEY and SMNVEV (reference sequence). The V end lost 5 bases, the J end lost 2 bases, and 8 bases lay between the germline ends.